A single sample is the source of the 4 T cell receptor beta chains below, sequenced in a study of tumor-infiltrating lymphocytes in primary liver carcinoma. Germline DNA was also extracted, while the blood RNA originated from unsorted whole blood. Priming with a constant-region primer yielded TCR beta cDNA from about 540 ng total RNA. ARM-PCR was slightly modified, and three nested multiplex PCR rounds with it gave rise to the TCR beta libraries. The first two PCR rounds, approximately 10 cycles each, used TRBV1-TRBV30 forward primers and a C-beta reverse primer. MiXCR, applied by TCRdb to the multiplex PCR reads, yields one record per CDR3 protein. The table lists some 320,000 distinct CDR3 sequences, 50% to 70% of them singletons. Sequencing input: peripheral blood. The receptor source for this set is a middle-aged man with primary liver carcinoma and hepatitis B virus infection.

A note on this clonotype: Since the CDR3 does not end with the conserved phenylalanine or tryptophan, this likely comes from a read error. This chain links TRBV6-5 with TRBJ2-7; TRBD2 matches 11 bases. Germline V gene sequence: CDR1 MNHEY, CDR2 SVGAGI. The CDR3 has 16 residues. With 4 bases clipped from V and 2 bases from J, the junction kept 7 bases outside the gene matches. CDR3 DNA: TGTGCCAGCAGTTCCGTGACTAGCGGGGTGCCCTACGAGCAGTACCTC. Its translation: CASSSVTSGVPYEQYL.

In regard to this clonotype: A junction boundary mismatches the germline segment, possibly from a read error. DNA of the CDR3: TGTGCCAGCGGCCATGATTTGGGACAGGTTAATCAGCCCCAGCATTTT. It codes for CASGHDLGQVNQPQHF. The chain links TRBV4-2 to TRBJ1-5, with 8 positions matching TRBD1. Germline V CDR1 and CDR2: LGHNA, YNFKEQ. CDR3 length: 16 amino acids.

Of note for this clonotype: One end of the junction varies from germline; a read error may be responsible. The chain links TRBV12-3 or TRBV12-4 to TRBJ2-1; no firm D call. The CDR3 has 13 amino acids. The CDR3 sequence: CASSLVTYNELFF. In DNA, the CDR3 is TGTGCCAGCAGTTTAGTAACCTACAATGAGCTGTTCTTC.

The rearrangement uses TRBV6-2 or TRBV6-3 and TRBJ2-1, with 7 bases aligning to TRBD2. The germline V gene has CDR1 MNHEY and CDR2 SVGEGT. V shed 6 bases and J 9 bases; nucleotides not matched to a gene: 14. There are 15 residues in the CDR3. The CDR3 sequence: CASSLTSATRCEQFF. The DNA of the CDR3 is TGTGCCAGCAGCCTCACTAGCGCAACGAGGTGTGAGCAGTTCTTC.